The clone carrying this T cell receptor (beta chain) was picked up many times. The target antigen is unknown. Germline and junction disagree at one end, which may indicate a read error. Time point: persistent/refractory GD, antithyroid drugs over 5 years with positive TRAb. The TCR library was prepared using RNA isolated from PBMCs. Graves' disease diagnosis followed American Thyroid Association guidelines. The germline V gene has CDR1 MDHEN and CDR2 SYDVKM. The CDR3 covers 15 residues. These data belong to a study of regulatory T cells in long-lasting Graves disease. Turning to the study itself: Positive TSH receptor antibodies alongside over 5 years of antithyroid drugs were what marked Graves' disease as persistent.

Construction of the TCR beta libraries employed iRepertoire HTBI primers in conjunction with Arm-PCR of CDR3 regions. TCRdb reanalysed the multiplex PCR reads using MiXCR and keeps one entry per CDR3 protein. The sample has about 460,000 distinct CDR3 sequences; 22% are singletons. Regarding the study as a whole: Persistent disease preferred TRBV28, TRBJ1-2 and TRBJ2-5; new disease, TRBV20-1 and TRBJ2-1. Lower TCR diversity characterized persistent Graves' patients relative to newly diagnosed patients.

The chain combines TRBV28 with TRBJ1-1; D not resolved. The receptor's source is a female donor with Graves disease. The source was peripheral blood mononuclear cells (PBMCs), collected when the disease was refractory, from a patient treated with antithyroid drugs. The DNA of the CDR3 is TGTGCCAGCAGTTTAAGGGCTATAGTGAAGACTGAAGCTTTCTTT. Amino acids: CASSLRAIVKTEAFF.